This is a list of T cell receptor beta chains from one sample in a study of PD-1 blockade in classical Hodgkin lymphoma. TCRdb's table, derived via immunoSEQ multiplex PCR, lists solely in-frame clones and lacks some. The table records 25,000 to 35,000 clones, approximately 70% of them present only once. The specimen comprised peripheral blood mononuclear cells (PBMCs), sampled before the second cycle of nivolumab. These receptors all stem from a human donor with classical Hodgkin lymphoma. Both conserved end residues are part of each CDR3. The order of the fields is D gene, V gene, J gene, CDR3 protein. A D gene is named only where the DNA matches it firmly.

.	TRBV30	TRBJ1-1	CAWSVFSGAWAEAFF
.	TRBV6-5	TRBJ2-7	CASSPDLYEQYF
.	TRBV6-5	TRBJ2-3	CASSYSGGTDTQYF
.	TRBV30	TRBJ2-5	CAWSSQETQYF
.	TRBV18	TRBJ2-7	CASSPRQARNNEQYF
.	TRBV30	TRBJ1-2	CACQGVFYGYTF
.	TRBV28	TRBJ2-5	CASSLNFETQYF
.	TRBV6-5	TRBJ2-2	CASRVLAGELFF
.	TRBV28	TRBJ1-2	CASTLHRANYGYTF
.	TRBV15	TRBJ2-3	CATSRGRMSGYTDTQYF
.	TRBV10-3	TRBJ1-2	CAISGGWSSGYTF
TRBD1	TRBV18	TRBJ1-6	CASSPGTGNSPLHF
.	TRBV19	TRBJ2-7	CASSYMGEQYF
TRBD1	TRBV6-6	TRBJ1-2	CASSPGQGNGYTF
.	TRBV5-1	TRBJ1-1	CASSLEGMNTEAFF
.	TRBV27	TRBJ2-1	CASSLTGSELGEQFF
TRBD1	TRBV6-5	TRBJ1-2	CASSGTGSGNYGYTF
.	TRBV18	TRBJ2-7	CASSQGTATYEQYF
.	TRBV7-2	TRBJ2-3	CASSPPPRVLTSTDTQYF
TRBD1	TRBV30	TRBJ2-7	CAWSVGGPYEQYF
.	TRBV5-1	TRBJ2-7	CASSMPTIPYEQYF
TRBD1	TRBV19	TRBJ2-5	CASSIKRRTGIAETQYF
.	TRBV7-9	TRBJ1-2	CASSLAAAIPYGYTF
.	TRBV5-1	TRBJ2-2	CASSWGGQNTGELFF
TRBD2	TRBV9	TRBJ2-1	CASSVSGSSYNEQFF
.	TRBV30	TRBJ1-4	CAWSRGHPNEKLFF
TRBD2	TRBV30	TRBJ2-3	CAWTGGWDTQYF
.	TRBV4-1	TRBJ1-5	CASSQDQGGDQPQHF
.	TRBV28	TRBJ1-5	CASNRRRENQPQHF
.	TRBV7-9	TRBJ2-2	CASSLGPSAAHGELFF
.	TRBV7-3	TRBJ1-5	CASSQTGDQPQHF
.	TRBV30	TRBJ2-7	CACKRMGQMYEQYF
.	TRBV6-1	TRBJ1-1	CASSLGGDTEAFF
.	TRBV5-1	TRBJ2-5	CASSFPSQETQYF
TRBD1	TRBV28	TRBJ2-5	CASNPPGTGDGGTQYF
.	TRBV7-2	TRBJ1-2	CASRLAANYGYTF
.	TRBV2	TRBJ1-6	CASGLVRSPLHF
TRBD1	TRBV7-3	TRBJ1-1	CASSLGGTNTEAFF
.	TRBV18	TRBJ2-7	CASSRRKETYEQYF
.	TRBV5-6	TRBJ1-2	CASVGLGAGYGYTF
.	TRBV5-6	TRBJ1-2	CASILREEGGYTF
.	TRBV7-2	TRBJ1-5	CASSLAGLSKSNQPQHF
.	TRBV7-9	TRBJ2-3	CASRVGGGDTQYF